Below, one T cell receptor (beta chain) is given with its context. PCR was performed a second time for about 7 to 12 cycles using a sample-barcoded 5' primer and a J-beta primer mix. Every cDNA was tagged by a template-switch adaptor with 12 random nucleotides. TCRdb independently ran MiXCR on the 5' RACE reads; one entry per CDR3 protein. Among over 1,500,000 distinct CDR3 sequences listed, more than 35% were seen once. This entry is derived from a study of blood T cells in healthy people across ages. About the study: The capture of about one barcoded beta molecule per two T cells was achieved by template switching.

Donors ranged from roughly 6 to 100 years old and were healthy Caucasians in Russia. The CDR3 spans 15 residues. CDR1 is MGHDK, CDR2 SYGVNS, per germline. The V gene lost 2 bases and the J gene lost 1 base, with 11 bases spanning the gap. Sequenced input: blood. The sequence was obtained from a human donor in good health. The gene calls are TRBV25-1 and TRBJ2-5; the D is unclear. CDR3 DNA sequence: TGTGCCAGCAGTGAAATGACTCCCGTCCAAGAGACCCAGTACTTC. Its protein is CASSEMTPVQETQYF.